This TCR beta chain was documented in a study of blood T cell repertoires in COVID-19. Study in general: COVID-19 samples from acute and convalescent phases originated in the United States, Italy and Spain. PBMCs, B-cell-depleted T cells, or T cells provided the cDNA or gDNA that made up the material.

Original processing methods: Amplification from reference gene primers served as the basis for estimated nucleated cell counts. Assay used: immunoSEQ multiplex PCR; TCRdb lists only in-frame clones, some missing. V, J and clone size are taken as reported in that table, and D and trimming were inferred from the DNA itself. Among under 75,000 clones listed, almost 95% were seen once. V shed 6 bases and J shed 1 base, with 16 bases lying between them. The CDR3 loop spans 16 amino acids. Germline CDR1 reads SGHDT; CDR2 reads YYEEEE. Sequencing was performed on peripheral blood. J is TRBJ1-4 and V is TRBV5-6, with a weak D call TRBD1 (5 bases). The sequence was obtained from a man between 45 and 60 years old with active COVID-19. The CDR3 sequence is CASTFLSGKTNEKLFF. The CDR3 region has the DNA TGTGCCAGCACCTTCTTATCAGGGAAAACTAATGAAAAACTGTTTTTT.